This T cell receptor (beta chain) was identified in a study of T cells in Graves' hyperthyroidism and ophthalmopathy. This clonotype came up many times. Diagnoses used clinical symptoms, serum thyroxine and TRAb, thyroid ultrasound and orbital computed tomography. Amplification of TCR beta CDR3 regions used RNA as the template. A first-round RT-PCR of the TCR CDR3 used the HTBI primer set. A single record per CDR3 protein comes from TCRdb applying MiXCR to the multiplex PCR reads. This repertoire shows 640,000 or so distinct CDR3 sequences, about 15% found once; its top ten account for about 4%. This TCR derives from a woman in her thirties or forties with Graves' ophthalmopathy. Specimen: blood.

DNA for the CDR3: TGTGCCAGCAGTTACCTTGGGAACTATGGCTACACCTTC. This gives the protein CASSYLGNYGYTF. The V call is TRBV6-5, the J call TRBJ1-2; D unclear. Trimming shortened V by 2 bases and J by 2 bases, and 6 bases separated the two germline ends. Germline CDR1 and CDR2: MNHEY and SVGAGI. The CDR3 totals 13 residues.